What follows is one T cell receptor beta chain and its context. The sample's time point: cycle 4 day 1 (C4D1), after less than 7 weeks of nivolumab. Every single patient, without exception, relapsed after autologous stem cell transplantation, and brentuximab vedotin exposure varied. The data were taken from a study of PD-1 blockade in classical Hodgkin lymphoma. The germline V and J ends were trimmed by 1 base and 4 bases, with 8 bases remaining between them. The CDR3 is 14 residues long. The germline V gene has CDR1 SGHAT and CDR2 FQNNGV. Here immunoSEQ multiplex PCR was the method, and the copy in TCRdb shows in-frame clones only, minus some. Of over 85,000 clones detected, 90% appear once; the ten largest clones hold 2.9%.

This receptor was taken from a human donor with classical Hodgkin lymphoma. Here the sequenced sample was peripheral blood mononuclear cells (PBMCs), taken before the fourth cycle of nivolumab. J is TRBJ2-1 and V is TRBV11-2; D not certain. In DNA, the CDR3 is TGTGCCAGCAGCTTAGCTACAGCGTACAATGAGCAGTTCTTC. It translates to CASSLATAYNEQFF.